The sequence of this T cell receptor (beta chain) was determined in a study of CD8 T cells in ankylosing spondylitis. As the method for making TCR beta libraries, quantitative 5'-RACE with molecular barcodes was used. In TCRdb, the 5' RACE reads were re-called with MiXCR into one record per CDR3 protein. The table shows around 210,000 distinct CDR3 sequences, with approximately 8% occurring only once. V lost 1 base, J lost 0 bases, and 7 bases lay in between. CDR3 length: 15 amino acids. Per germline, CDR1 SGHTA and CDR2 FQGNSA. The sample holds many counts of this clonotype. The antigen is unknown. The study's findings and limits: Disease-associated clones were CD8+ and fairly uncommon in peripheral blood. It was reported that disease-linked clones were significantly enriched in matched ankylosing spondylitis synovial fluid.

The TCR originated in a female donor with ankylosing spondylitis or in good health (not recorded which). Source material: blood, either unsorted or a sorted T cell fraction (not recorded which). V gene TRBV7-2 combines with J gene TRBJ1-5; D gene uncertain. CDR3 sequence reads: CASSLEFYSNQPQHF. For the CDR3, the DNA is TGTGCCAGCAGCTTAGAATTTTATAGCAATCAGCCCCAGCATTTT.